This TCR beta chain came from a study of cytomegalovirus exposure and HLA in healthy donors. Study results and caveats: It was reported in a later analysis that an Asian-associated ancestry cluster showed fewer N-insertions than the approximately 700-donor mean. Cytomegalovirus-associated status was assigned to some 180 TCR beta chains. Per a prior analysis, the majority of TCR beta V segments were productive roughly 87% or roughly 30% of the time.

A note on this clone: Its antigen is still unknown.

The CDR3 loop spans 16 amino acids. The V gene's germline CDR1 is MNHEY and CDR2 SMNVEV (reference sequence). The V end was cut by 5 bases, the J end by 2 bases, with 16 bases between. The PCR employed 60 Vbeta primers together with 13 Jbeta primers. The method was immunoSEQ multiplex PCR; TCRdb's version includes in-frame clones alone and lacks a portion of them. This table holds hundreds of thousands of clones, 70% to 80% found once. The specimen sequenced was PBMCs. This sequence joins TRBV27 and TRBJ1-3, with D maybe TRBD1 (6 bases). This receptor was identified in a male donor in good health and CMV-seronegative. The CDR3 is CASSPWLGATGNTIYF. The DNA of the CDR3 is TGTGCCAGCAGTCCTTGGTTGGGGGCAACTGGAAACACCATATATTTT.